This T cell receptor beta chain was identified in a study of T cells in Graves' hyperthyroidism and ophthalmopathy. Looked up from germline, CDR1 is MNHNS and CDR2 is SASEGT. Trimming cost V 2 bases and J 5 bases, with 16 bases left between them. The CDR3 is 15 residues long. This clonotype occurred many times. RNA transcripts were the template for amplifying TCR beta CDR3 regions. With the HTBI primer set, the TCR CDR3 went through a first round of RT-PCR. MiXCR, run by TCRdb on the multiplex PCR reads, gives a single entry per CDR3 protein. This table holds 400,000 or so distinct CDR3 sequences, around an eighth found once.

This sequence originates from a man over 45 with Graves' ophthalmopathy. The chain combines TRBV6-1 with TRBJ2-7, with D possibly TRBD1 on 5 matching bases. The specimen sequenced was blood. CDR3 amino acids: CASSEHVVKGDEQYF. CDR3 DNA: TGTGCCAGCAGTGAACATGTTGTAAAAGGGGACGAGCAGTACTTC.